Listed here are 8 T cell receptor beta chains from one sample, sequenced in a study of OX40 agonist ivuxolimab in advanced cancers. This table comes from immunoSEQ multiplex PCR, and its TCRdb copy is limited to in-frame clones, with some not included. The sample lists just over 90,000 clones; 85% to 95% were seen once. The material was CD4+ or CD8+ T cells sorted from blood, obtained in a trial of the OX40 agonist ivuxolimab. These receptors were taken from an adult with an advanced solid tumor such as melanoma, head and neck, liver or kidney cancer.

This chain links TRBV27 with TRBJ2-1; possibly TRBD2 for D (5 bases). V was pared by 7 bases and J by 2 bases, with 15 bases between. CDR3 length: 15 residues. From germline, CDR1 is MNHEY and CDR2 SMNVEV (reference sequence). CDR3 DNA sequence: TGTGCCAGCACCCGGACTCCCCTAGCCTACAATGAGCAGTTCTTC. Protein product: CASTRTPLAYNEQFF.

In DNA, the CDR3 is TGTGCCAGCAGCGTCGACAGGGGCAGGGCTTTCTTT. It yields the protein CASSVDRGRAFF. This chain links TRBV11-3 with TRBJ1-1; 8 nucleotides line up with TRBD1. V was clipped by 5 bases and J by 11 bases; unmatched bases: 7. The V gene's germline CDR1 is SGHNT and CDR2 YENEEA. The CDR3 has 12 amino acids.

The chain combines TRBV5-1 with TRBJ2-3; no reliable D call. Germline-derived CDR1 and CDR2 are SGHRS and YFSETQ. Trimming left V 4 bases short and J 4 bases short, with 10 bases between. CDR3 length: 13 residues. The DNA for the CDR3 is TGCGCCAGCAGCACGGTGTTGGCAGATACGCAGTATTTT. Amino acid sequence: CASSTVLADTQYF.

The chain is built from TRBV7-8 and TRBJ2-3; maybe TRBD2 (6 bases). The CDR3 length is 18 residues. V was shortened by 1 base and J by 2 bases, with 19 bases between the two germline ends. Germline-derived CDR1 and CDR2 are SGHVS and FQNEAQ. The DNA of the CDR3 is TGTGCCAGCAGCTTAGGGACCAGCGGGCCCTACATCACAGATACGCAGTATTTT. The encoded protein is CASSLGTSGPYITDTQYF.

The chain couples TRBV27 to TRBJ1-2, with TRBD1 as a possible D gene (6 bases). V shed 4 bases and J shed 0 bases, with 15 bases lying between them. The length of the CDR3 is 16 residues. Germline V gives CDR1 MNHEY, CDR2 SMNVEV (reference sequence). CDR3 protein: CASSSPRTAANYGYTF. The DNA for the CDR3 is TGTGCCAGCAGTTCTCCTAGGACAGCGGCTAACTATGGCTACACCTTC.

This sequence joins TRBV10-2 and TRBJ1-5; 7 bases are shared with TRBD1. The CDR3 has 17 amino acids. The germline CDR1 and CDR2 sequences are WSHSY and SAAADI. J gave up 4 bases and V 3 bases, and 12 bases lay outside the gene matches. The chain's CDR3 is CASSEEALGTDNQPQHF. The CDR3 DNA sequence: TGCGCCAGCAGTGAAGAAGCTCTTGGGACAGATAATCAGCCCCAGCATTTT.

The chain recombines TRBV11-2 with TRBJ2-1; D remains unclear. There are 15 residues in the CDR3. V lost 2 bases and J lost 0, with 8 bases in between. Germline lookup yields CDR1 SGHAT and CDR2 FQNNGV. CDR3 in DNA: TGTGCCAGCAGCTTAAAAATCCCCTCCTACAATGAGCAGTTCTTC. This sequence encodes CASSLKIPSYNEQFF. Supplemented by reference TRBV11-2 and TRBJ2-1, the full variable domain reads EAGVAQSPRYKIIEKRQSVAFWCNPISGHATLYWYQQILGQGPKLLIQFQNNGVVDDSQLPKDRFSAERLKGVDSTLKIQPAKLEDSAVYLCASSLKIPSYNEQFFGPGTRLTVL.

The chain couples TRBV6-5 to TRBJ1-1; possible D gene TRBD1, 6 bases. Germline V gene data show CDR1 as MNHEY and CDR2 as SVGAGI. V gave up 4 bases and J gave up 1 base, with 7 bases separating them. This CDR3 is built from 13 residues. CDR3 amino acids: CASSSDRNTEAFF. In nucleotides, the CDR3 is TGTGCCAGCAGTTCGGACAGGAACACTGAAGCTTTCTTT.